Sequencing of this TCR beta chain was carried out in a study of identical twins. A template switching step contributed a universal primer site, while unique molecular identifiers were present in the cDNA. MiXCR, applied by TCRdb to the 5' RACE reads, yields one record per CDR3 protein. Among approximately 530,000 distinct CDR3 sequences, 20% to 25% were seen once, and the ten largest hold approximately 0.52%. On this clonotype itself: The antigen remains unidentified.

Notes on the study in general: With abundant cord blood beta clonotypes, insertions were fewer; memory repertoires showed no such pattern.

There are 16 residues in the CDR3. The germline V gene has CDR1 SGHKS and CDR2 YYEKEE (reference sequence). V was clipped by 4 bases and J by 9 bases, with 23 bases between them. A further study also used this sample, focusing on yellow fever vaccine responses in identical twins.

The rearrangement uses TRBV5-5 and TRBJ2-1; maybe TRBD2 (6 bases). This TCR derives from a woman between 18 and 29 years old in good health. The sample taken for sequencing was CD4+ T cells sorted from blood. The CDR3 nucleotides are TGTGCCAGCAGCCCGGGTAGCGGAACAGGAGTCGCTGAGCAGTTCTTC. It translates to CASSPGSGTGVAEQFF.